This T cell receptor (beta chain) was documented in a study of blood T cell repertoires in COVID-19. In the authors' workflow: Estimated nucleated cell counts came from reference gene primer amplification. Libraries were prepared by immunoSEQ multiplex PCR; TCRdb keeps only in-frame clonotypes and omits some of them. The V and J calls and clone size were taken over from that table, and D and trimming were inferred from the DNA. The sample consists of about 380,000 clones, 90% of them appearing once. Looked up from germline, CDR1 is SQVTM and CDR2 is ANQGSEA. Trimming cost V 7 bases and J 4 bases, with 13 bases left between them. This CDR3 has 13 residues.

V and J are TRBV29-1 and TRBJ1-4; D is ambiguous. The sequence was obtained from a man between 18 and 29 years old with active or convalescent COVID-19. The specimen sequenced was peripheral blood. The CDR3 nucleotides read TGCAGCGCGTGCCGCGTAATTAATGAAAAACTGTTTTTT. Protein: CSACRVINEKLFF.